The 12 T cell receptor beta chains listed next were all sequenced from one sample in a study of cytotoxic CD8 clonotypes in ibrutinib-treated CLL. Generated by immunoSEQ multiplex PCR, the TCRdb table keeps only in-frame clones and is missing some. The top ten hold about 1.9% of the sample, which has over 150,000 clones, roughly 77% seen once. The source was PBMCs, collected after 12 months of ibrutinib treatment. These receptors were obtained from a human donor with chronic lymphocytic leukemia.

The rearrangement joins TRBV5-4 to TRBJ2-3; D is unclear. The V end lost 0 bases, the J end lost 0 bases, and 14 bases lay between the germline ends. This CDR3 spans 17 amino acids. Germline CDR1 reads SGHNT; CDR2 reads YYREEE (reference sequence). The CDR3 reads CASSLGAARLSTDTQYF. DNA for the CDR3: TGTGCCAGCAGCTTGGGTGCAGCCCGATTAAGCACAGATACGCAGTATTTT.

DNA for the CDR3: TGTGCCAGCATGGAGGGTGTCTATGGCTACACCTTC. This gives the protein CASMEGVYGYTF. This sequence joins TRBV28 and TRBJ1-2; D is undetermined. The V gene lost 7 bases and the J gene lost 4 bases, with 10 bases spanning the gap. Germline V gene lookup returns CDR1 MDHEN and CDR2 SYDVKM. CDR3 length: 12 residues.

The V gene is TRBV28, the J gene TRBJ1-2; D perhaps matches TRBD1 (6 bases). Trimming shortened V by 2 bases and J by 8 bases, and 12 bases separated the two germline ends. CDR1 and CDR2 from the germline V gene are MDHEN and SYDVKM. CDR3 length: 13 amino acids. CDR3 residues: CASSLAGARGYTF. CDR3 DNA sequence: TGTGCCAGCAGTTTAGCAGGGGCGCGAGGCTACACCTTC.

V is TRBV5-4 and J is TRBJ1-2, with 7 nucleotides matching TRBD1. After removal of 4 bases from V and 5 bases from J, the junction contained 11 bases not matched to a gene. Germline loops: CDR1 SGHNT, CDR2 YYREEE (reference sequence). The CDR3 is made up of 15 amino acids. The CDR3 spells CASSVNLGTDYGYTF. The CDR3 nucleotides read TGTGCCAGCAGCGTTAACCTCGGGACAGATTATGGCTACACCTTC.

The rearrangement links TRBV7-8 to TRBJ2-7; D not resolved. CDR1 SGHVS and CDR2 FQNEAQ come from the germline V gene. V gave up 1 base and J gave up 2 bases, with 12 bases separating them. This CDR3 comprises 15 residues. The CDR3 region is CASSLVSRQTYEQYF. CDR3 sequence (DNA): TGTGCCAGCAGCTTAGTATCTCGGCAGACCTACGAGCAGTACTTC.

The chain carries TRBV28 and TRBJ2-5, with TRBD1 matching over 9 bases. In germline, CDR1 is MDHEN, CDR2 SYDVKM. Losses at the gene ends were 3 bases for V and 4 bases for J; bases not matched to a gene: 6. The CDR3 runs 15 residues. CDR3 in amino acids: CASSFPDRGGETQYF. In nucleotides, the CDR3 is TGTGCCAGCAGTTTCCCGGACAGGGGAGGAGAGACCCAGTACTTC.

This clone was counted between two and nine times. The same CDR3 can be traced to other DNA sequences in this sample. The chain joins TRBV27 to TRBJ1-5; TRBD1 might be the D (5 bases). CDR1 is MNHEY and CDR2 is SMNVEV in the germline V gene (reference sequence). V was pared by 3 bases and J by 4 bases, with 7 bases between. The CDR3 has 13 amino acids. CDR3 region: CASSLGTNQPQHF. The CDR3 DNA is TGTGCCAGCAGTTTGGGGACGAATCAGCCCCAGCATTTT.

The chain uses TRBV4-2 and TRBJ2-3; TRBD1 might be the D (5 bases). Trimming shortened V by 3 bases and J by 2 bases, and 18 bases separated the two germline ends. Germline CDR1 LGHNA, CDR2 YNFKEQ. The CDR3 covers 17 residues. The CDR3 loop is CASSHLSNRILTDTQYF. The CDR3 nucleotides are TGTGCCAGCAGCCACCTAAGTAACAGGATCCTCACAGATACGCAGTATTTT.

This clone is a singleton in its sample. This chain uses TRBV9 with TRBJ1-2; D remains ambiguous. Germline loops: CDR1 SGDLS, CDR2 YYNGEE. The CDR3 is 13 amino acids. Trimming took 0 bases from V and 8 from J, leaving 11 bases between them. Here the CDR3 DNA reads TGTGCCAGCAGCGTAGAAAAGTCAGGAGGCTACACCTTC. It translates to CASSVEKSGGYTF.

As DNA, the CDR3 is TGTGCCAGCAGCTCGAGGACAGGGGGCGTTGAGACCCAGTACTTC. Translated: CASSSRTGGVETQYF. The V gene is TRBV5-8, the J gene TRBJ2-5, with 11 bases lining up with TRBD1. The CDR3 runs 15 residues. The germline gives CDR1 SGHTS, CDR2 YDEGEE. The J segment lost 5 bases and the V segment lost 3 bases, leaving 6 bases of the junction unmatched.

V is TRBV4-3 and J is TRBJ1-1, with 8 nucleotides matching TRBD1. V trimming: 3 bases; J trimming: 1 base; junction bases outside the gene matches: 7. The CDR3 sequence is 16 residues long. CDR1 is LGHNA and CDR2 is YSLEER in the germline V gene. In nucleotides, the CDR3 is TGCGCCAGCAGCCAGAGAAATACAGGGGGGAACACTGAAGCTTTCTTT. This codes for CASSQRNTGGNTEAFF.

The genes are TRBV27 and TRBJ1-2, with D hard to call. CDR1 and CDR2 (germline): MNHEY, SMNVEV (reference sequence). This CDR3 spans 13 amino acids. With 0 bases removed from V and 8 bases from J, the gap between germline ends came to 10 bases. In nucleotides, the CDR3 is TGTGCCAGCAGTTTATCTCAGGTGGGGGGCTACACCTTC. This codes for CASSLSQVGGYTF.